The subject of this entry is one T cell receptor (beta chain). Its antigen is still unknown. These data come from a study of vaccination and CD4 T cells after COVID-19. Per germline, CDR1 SGHNT and CDR2 YYREEE (reference sequence). With 4 bases removed from V and 8 bases from J, the gap between germline ends came to 21 bases. The CDR3 consists of 15 residues. Treatment here: roughly ten-day PBMC culture with coronavirus spike peptide pools or control peptides (ViraFEST assay). Researchers used the Oncomine TCR Beta short-read assay to sequence DNA from cultured CD4+ T cells. TCRdb re-analysed the PCR reads in MiXCR, keeping a single row per CDR3 protein. The repertoire consists of about 21,000 distinct CDR3 sequences, with around 50% occurring once and the leading ten covering 9%.

The chain combines TRBV5-4 with TRBJ1-2; the D gene is possibly TRBD1 (5 bases). This sequence originates from a human donor who had recovered from COVID-19. Sequencing input: CD4+ T cells from blood, cultured in vitro. The CDR3 here is CASSNPGTAAPGYTF. The DNA for the CDR3 is TGTGCCAGCAGCAACCCTGGGACGGCTGCACCCGGCTACACCTTC.